The 26 T cell receptor beta chains reported below all come from one sample, sequenced in a study of blood T cell repertoires in COVID-19. The method was immunoSEQ multiplex PCR; TCRdb's version includes in-frame clones alone and lacks a portion of them. The top ten clones hold 1.5% to 2% of a sample with about 290,000 clones, 89% of them seen once. The sequencing input was PBMCs or T cells enriched from blood (not recorded which). Receptor source: a woman aged 40 to 50 who had recovered from COVID-19.

Of note for this clone: Other DNA sequences in the same sample also yield this CDR3. This chain uses TRBV9 with TRBJ1-1, with a possible D match to TRBD1 (6 bases). This CDR3 spans 13 amino acids. In germline, CDR1 is SGDLS, CDR2 YYNGEE. The V gene lost 0 bases and the J gene lost 7 bases, with 10 bases spanning the gap. The CDR3 coding sequence is TGTGCCAGCAGCGTAGCTGGGGGCAGTGAAGCTTTCTTT. Translation gives CASSVAGGSEAFF.

The chain uses TRBV7-8 and TRBJ2-1; D possibly corresponds to TRBD2 (6 bases). The CDR3 contains 15 residues. Germline CDR1 reads SGHVS; CDR2 reads FQNEAQ. Trimming stripped 1 base from V and 4 bases from J, with 11 bases between. CDR3 in amino acids: CASSLVAGFYNEQFF. CDR3 DNA sequence: TGTGCCAGCAGCTTAGTCGCGGGATTTTACAATGAGCAGTTCTTC.

The rearrangement joins TRBV6-2 or TRBV6-3 to TRBJ2-5; 10 positions match TRBD2. There are 14 residues in the CDR3. Germline V CDR1 and CDR2: MNHEY, SVGEGT. Trimming removed 2 bases from V and 3 bases from J; junction bases left unmatched: 0. CDR3 DNA sequence: TGTGCCAGCAGTTACCTAGCGGGAGAAGAGACCCAGTACTTC. Protein product: CASSYLAGEETQYF.

The chain employs TRBV5-4 and TRBJ1-1; TRBD1 matches 7 bases. The germline V gene has CDR1 SGHNT and CDR2 YYREEE (reference sequence). The V and J ends lost 4 bases and 0 bases, in that order; junction bases with no gene match: 3. The CDR3 spans 14 residues. The CDR3 is CASSKGGVNTEAFF. CDR3 DNA: TGTGCCAGCAGCAAAGGGGGCGTGAACACTGAAGCTTTCTTT.

J is TRBJ2-5 and V is TRBV7-3; perhaps TRBD1 as D (6 bases). This CDR3 region has 15 residues. Germline V lookup: CDR1 SGHTA, CDR2 FQGTGA. V lost 1 base to trimming and J lost 4 bases, with 13 bases between them. CDR3 DNA: TGTGCCAGCAGCTTAAGTGGTAACAGGGTAGAGACCCAGTACTTC. This codes for CASSLSGNRVETQYF.

The table lists this clone with a count of one. V usage is TRBV29-1 and J usage is TRBJ1-1; the match to TRBD1 covers 10 bases. Unmatched junction bases numbered 19, after V lost 4 bases and J lost 11 bases. Germline V lookup: CDR1 SQVTM, CDR2 ANQGSEA. The CDR3 is made up of 16 amino acids. The CDR3 coding sequence is TGCAGCGTTGGGCCCGGACAGGGGGTTTGGTCCGACGAGGCTTTCTTT. Its protein is CSVGPGQGVWSDEAFF.

The chain has TRBV18 and TRBJ2-2, with unresolved D. V lost 6 bases and J lost 3, with 11 bases in between. The CDR3 loop spans 14 amino acids. In germline, CDR1 is KGHSH, CDR2 LQKENI. DNA of the CDR3: TGTGCCAGCTCTCACCAGTACGACACCGGGGAGCTGTTTTTT. Amino acids: CASSHQYDTGELFF.

This chain connects TRBV2 to TRBJ1-2; D is undetermined. V was cut by 4 bases and J by 8 bases, with 17 bases left in between. The CDR3 loop spans 14 amino acids. Germline CDR1 is SNHLY and CDR2 is FYNNEI. The CDR3, as DNA: TGTGCCAGCAGTGTCGGTACAGTCTTAGGCGGCTACACCTTC. It encodes CASSVGTVLGGYTF.

V is TRBV7-9 and J is TRBJ1-2; unclear D gene. There are 13 residues in the CDR3. The germline V gene encodes CDR1 SEHNR and CDR2 FQNEAQ (reference sequence). Trimming left V 1 base short and J 8 bases short, with 11 bases between. CDR3: CASSLEYRRGYTF. The CDR3 bases are TGTGCCAGCAGCTTAGAGTACAGACGCGGCTACACCTTC.

V gene TRBV28 combines with J gene TRBJ1-2, with D possibly being TRBD1 (5 bases). The V gene's germline CDR1 is MDHEN and CDR2 SYDVKM. Trimming took off 6 bases at V and 4 bases at J, with 9 bases between the two ends. The CDR3 contains 12 residues. The CDR3 DNA is TGTGCCAGCAGCACGACAGCCTATGGCTACACCTTC. Protein: CASSTTAYGYTF.

This sequence joins TRBV18 and TRBJ1-6; 7 nucleotides agree with TRBD1. CDR1 is KGHSH and CDR2 is LQKENI in the germline V gene. CDR3 length equals 14 residues. V dropped 3 bases and J dropped 10; count of bases not matched to a gene: 6. CDR3 bases: TGTGCCAGCTCACCCGACAGGGTCCAGTCACCCCTCCACTTT. The encoded protein is CASSPDRVQSPLHF.

The chain uses TRBV14 and TRBJ2-7; D is perhaps TRBD2 (5 bases). V was trimmed by 8 bases and J by 2 bases, leaving 16 bases between them. The CDR3 sequence is 14 residues long. The germline V gene has CDR1 SGHDN and CDR2 FVKESK. CDR3 protein: CASCRDTTPYEQYF. The CDR3 nucleotides read TGTGCCAGCTGTCGGGATACGACACCCTACGAGCAGTACTTC. Variable domain in full (rest from reference TRBV14 and TRBJ2-7): EAGVTQFPSHSVIEKGQTVTLRCDPISGHDNLYWYRRVMGKEIKFLLHFVKESKQDESGMPNNRFLAERTGGTYSTLKVQPAELEDSGVYFCASCRDTTPYEQYFGPGTRLTVT.

CDR3 sequence reads: CASSVYRDNSPLHF. In DNA form, the CDR3 reads TGTGCCAGCAGCGTATACAGAGATAATTCACCCCTCCACTTT. The V gene is TRBV7-2, the J gene TRBJ1-6; D not resolved. Germline assignment: CDR1 SGHTA and CDR2 FQGNSA. There are 14 residues in the CDR3. The germline V and J ends were trimmed by 5 bases and 5 bases, with 10 bases remaining between them. Together with reference TRBV7-2 and TRBJ1-6, the CDR3 gives the full variable domain: GAGVSQSPSNKVTEKGKDVELRCDPISGHTALYWYRQSLGQGLEFLIYFQGNSAPDKSGLPSDRFSAERTGGSVSTLTIQRTQQEDSAVYLCASSVYRDNSPLHFGNGTRLTVT.

The CDR3, as DNA: TGTGCCAGCAGTGAGAACCAGGCAGGCCTAAACATTCAGTACTTC. This sequence encodes CASSENQAGLNIQYF. This chain uses TRBV28 with TRBJ2-4; no clear D gene. The CDR3 loop spans 15 amino acids. V was clipped by 5 bases and J by 6 bases, with 17 bases between them. Germline-derived CDR1 and CDR2 are MDHEN and SYDVKM.

This chain uses TRBV11-2 with TRBJ1-6, with TRBD1 matching 12 bases. This CDR3 region has 15 residues. The germline V gene has CDR1 SGHAT and CDR2 FQNNGV. V shed 0 bases and J 10 bases; nucleotides not matched to a gene: 1. The CDR3 bases are TGTGCCAGCAGCTTAGAAGGGACAGGGGGCTCACCCCTCCACTTT. Protein sequence: CASSLEGTGGSPLHF.

The chain uses TRBV5-1 and TRBJ2-1; the match to TRBD2 covers 7 bases. J gave up 10 bases and V 1 base, and 5 bases lay outside the gene matches. This CDR3 has 13 amino acids. CDR1 SGHRS and CDR2 YFSETQ come from the germline V gene. The CDR3 DNA follows: TGCGCCAGCAGCTTGATATTAGCGGGCGAGCAGTTCTTC. Its protein is CASSLILAGEQFF. Complete variable domain (other parts from reference TRBV5-1 and TRBJ2-1): KAGVTQTPRYLIKTRGQQVTLSCSPISGHRSVSWYQQTPGQGLQFLFEYFSETQRNKGNFPGRFSGRQFSNSRSEMNVSTLELGDSALYLCASSLILAGEQFFGPGTRLTVL.

This chain connects TRBV10-1 to TRBJ2-3; 7 bases fit TRBD2. V shed 6 bases, J shed 1 base, and the junction held 4 bases outside the gene matches. Per germline, CDR1 WNHNN and CDR2 SYGVQD (reference sequence). There are 14 residues in the CDR3. The CDR3 spells CASSGGSGTDTQYF. CDR3 coding DNA: TGCGCCAGCAGCGGGGGGTCGGGCACAGATACGCAGTATTTT.

The chain uses TRBV30 and TRBJ1-1; the D gene is possibly TRBD1 (5 bases). With 3 bases removed from V and 6 bases from J, the gap between germline ends came to 8 bases. The CDR3 contains 11 residues. Germline CDR1 is GTSNPN and CDR2 is SVGIG (reference sequence). DNA for the CDR3: TGTGCCTGGAGCCAGGGCCCTGAAGCTTTCTTT. Its protein product is CAWSQGPEAFF.

This chain joins TRBV7-3 and TRBJ2-3, with TRBD1 identical over 8 bases. This CDR3 has 15 amino acids. CDR1 and CDR2 (germline): SGHTA, FQGTGA. Losses at the gene ends were 0 bases for V and 4 bases for J; bases not matched to a gene: 3. The CDR3 DNA reads TGTGCCAGCAGCTTAACTCCGGGACAGGCAGATACGCAGTATTTT. Translated, it gives CASSLTPGQADTQYF.

This chain links TRBV19 with TRBJ1-1, with 7 bases matching TRBD1. The germline CDR1 and CDR2 sequences are LNHDA and SQIVND (reference sequence). V gave up 3 bases and J gave up 1 base; unmatched junction bases: 5. This CDR3 spans 15 amino acids. The CDR3, as DNA: TGTGCCAGTAGTATGAGGGGGCGCGGGAACACTGAAGCTTTCTTT. This codes for CASSMRGRGNTEAFF.

This chain links TRBV3-1 (or the pseudogene TRBV3-2) with TRBJ1-1; possible D gene TRBD1, 5 bases. V was pared by 4 bases and J by 5 bases, with 14 bases between. Germline V gene data show CDR1 as LGHDT and CDR2 as YNNKEL (reference sequence). This CDR3 comprises 14 residues. CDR3 sequence: CASSREGRQTEAFF. CDR3 DNA: TGTGCCAGCAGCCGGGAGGGGAGACAGACTGAAGCTTTCTTT.

The chain recombines TRBV16 with TRBJ2-7; 9 bases map to TRBD2. Germline CDR1 reads KGHSY; CDR2 reads FQNENV. CDR3 size: 17 residues. J lost 7 bases, V lost 2 bases, and 15 bases had no gene match. The chain's CDR3 is CASSQAYLASGMGEQYF. As DNA, the CDR3 is TGTGCCAGCAGCCAAGCTTATCTCGCTAGCGGGATGGGGGAGCAGTACTTC.

The CDR3 nucleotides are TGTGCCAGCAGCCAAGTAGCGGGACAGACCTACGAGCAGTACTTC. Encoded protein: CASSQVAGQTYEQYF. The chain has TRBV4-2 and TRBJ2-7, with D possibly being TRBD2 (8 bases). Germline CDR1 LGHNA, CDR2 YNFKEQ. This CDR3 has 15 amino acids. With 1 base removed from V and 2 bases from J, the gap between germline ends came to 12 bases.

This chain joins TRBV19 and TRBJ1-3; unclear D gene. Germline CDR1 LNHDA, CDR2 SQIVND (reference sequence). The length of the CDR3 is 15 residues. Trimming cost V 6 bases and J 4 bases, with 16 bases left between them. This CDR3 reads CASSPNLGRGNTIYF. In DNA form, the CDR3 reads TGTGCCAGTAGCCCGAATTTAGGCAGGGGAAACACCATATATTTT.

The V and J genes are TRBV19 and TRBJ1-5; weak D call: TRBD1 (6 bases). The CDR3 spans 15 residues. V was cut by 11 bases and J by 6 bases, with 23 bases left in between. Germline assignment: CDR1 LNHDA and CDR2 SQIVND (reference sequence). The CDR3, as DNA: TGTGCCGGAGGCGTCGGGCGGGGGCGCGGTCAGCCCCAGCATTTT. Its protein is CAGGVGRGRGQPQHF.

V and J are TRBV19 and TRBJ1-6, with D maybe TRBD1 (5 bases). There are 13 residues in the CDR3. The V gene's germline CDR1 is LNHDA and CDR2 SQIVND (reference sequence). The V end lost 5 bases, the J end lost 10 bases, and 12 bases lay between the germline ends. The CDR3 protein is CASSSRVDSPLHF. CDR3 DNA sequence: TGTGCCAGTAGTTCCAGGGTAGACTCACCCCTCCACTTT.